The subject of this entry is one TCR beta chain. Its antigen target is currently unknown. No base quality values were provided; no much bigger clone lies one nucleotide off. Each donor gave one peripheral blood draw, around 0.12 L on average, collected into heparinised tubes. Using a panel that included CD45RO, CCR7, CD25, CD127, CD95 and CD27, naive, central memory, regulatory and stem cell-like memory CD4+ T cells were sorted on a BD FACSAria II. Purity was above 95% for every sorted population. PBMCs were separated immediately by Lymphoprep density gradient centrifugation and were stained directly, without being cultured. So that batch effects would be minimized, each experiment stained and sorted samples in pairs, pairing one healthy donor with one patient. This specimen comes from a study of beta chain features in type 1 diabetes (dated by TCRdb to 2017 to 2018). Study-level background: Patients and healthy donors did not differ in mean age, gender distribution, total cell number or subset yield. Naive and central memory subsets were obtained from all 30 or so donors, but regulatory and stem cell-like memory subsets were isolated from only 8 patients and roughly 8 healthy donors. A total of 107,917,701 sorted cells were examined across all samples, and RNA yield correlated strongly with the number of cells per subset. The study compared TCRB repertoires of sorted circulating CD4+ T cell subsets between recently diagnosed type 1 diabetes patients and matched healthy donors.

General study outcomes and caveats: At VDJ recombination sites, type 1 diabetes patients had fewer insertions and more deleted nucleotides, which implies abnormalities in thymic rearrangement. Because cDNA was sequenced instead of genomic DNA, activated cells with high expression could be over-represented, although the groups did not differ in activation or CD3 levels. A moderate but significant shortening of TCRB CDR3 length was observed in type 1 diabetes patients in all four CD4+ subsets. Only small numbers of individuals were included in the HLA sub-analyses, which left unresolved whether HLA type had any influence on TCRB rearrangement. Naive, central memory and regulatory TCRB repertoires appeared to be more alike among patients than among healthy donors. Shorter templates might have been favored by PCR, but patient and control samples were amplified and corrected together, so both groups would have been affected equally by any skew.

The entire isolated RNA was reverse transcribed using the High Capacity cDNA Reverse Transcription Kit, and thus expressed TCRB transcripts were sequenced. Survey-depth immunoSEQ sequencing was performed on stem cell-like memory T cell samples, with an average of roughly 990,000 total reads per sample. After sorted cells were lysed in RLT buffer, RNA was extracted with DNase-treated RNeasy Micro or Mini kits, with the choice depending on cell number. Each cell subset was processed separately to prevent cross-contamination, with patient and healthy donor samples processed together. The immunoSEQ multiplex PCR was used to amplify TCRB sequences from cDNA, yielding 87-bp fragments that span the CDR3 region. The amplicons were sequenced using the Illumina HiSeq platform. The original pipeline was this. PCR bias was computationally corrected using synthetic template baselines, reads within Hamming distance 2 were collapsed, and singletons that could not be merged were discarded. Reads were aligned to IMGT to assign V, D and J genes, CDR3 length, and insertions or deletions at six rearrangement sites. Within each subset, clonotype counts were normalized to sorted cell number, and only after that were true diversity and Gini coefficients computed with the tcR R package. The overlap coefficient, calculated on TCRB nucleotide sequences, was used to measure repertoire sharing. TCRdb obtained this table from immuneACCESS and retained in-frame rearrangements with V and J assigned. These tables miss some clones; where compared with another copy, unresolved V genes account for less than half of the shortfall, and the remainder is unexplained. The V and J calls and the clone size are those of that table, but D and trimming were determined from the DNA. This sample has roughly 42,000 clones in its table, and 50% of those were observed once. Together, the top ten hold about 0.24% of the sample.

The germline V gene (reference sequence) supplies CDR1 SEHNR and CDR2 FQNEAQ. Measured from the cysteine to the phenylalanine, the CDR3 is 18 residues long. Only the CDR3 part of the read is kept: 54 bases, read in frame from the first base. V is trimmed back by 0 bases and J by 0 bases, and the junction contains 6 bases that no gene match accounts for. This chain joins TRBV7-9 to TRBJ2-2, with TRBD2 identical over 8 junction bases. This clonotype originated in a woman aged 25 to 39 in good health. The source material was stem cell memory CD4+ T cells from blood. The cell subset or site label on this specimen signifies: stem cell-like memory CD4+ T cells. The CDR3 here reads CASSLAQWREANTGELFF. The DNA sequence is TGTGCCAGCAGCTTAGCCCAGTGGCGGGAGGCGAACACCGGGGAGCTGTTTTTT.